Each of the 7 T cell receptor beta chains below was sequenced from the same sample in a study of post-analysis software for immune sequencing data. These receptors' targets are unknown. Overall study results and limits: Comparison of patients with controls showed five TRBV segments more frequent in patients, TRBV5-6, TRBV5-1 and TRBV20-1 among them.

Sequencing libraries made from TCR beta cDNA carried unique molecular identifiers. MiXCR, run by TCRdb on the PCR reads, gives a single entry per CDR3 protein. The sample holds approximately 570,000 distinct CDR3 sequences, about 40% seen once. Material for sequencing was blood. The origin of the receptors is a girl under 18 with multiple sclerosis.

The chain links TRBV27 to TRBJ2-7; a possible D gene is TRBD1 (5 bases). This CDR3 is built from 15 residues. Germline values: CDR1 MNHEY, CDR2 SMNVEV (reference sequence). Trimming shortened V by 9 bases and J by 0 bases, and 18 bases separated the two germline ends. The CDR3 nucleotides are TGTGCCAGTAGTCGGAACAGGATCTTCTCCTACGAGCAGTACTTC. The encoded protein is CASSRNRIFSYEQYF.

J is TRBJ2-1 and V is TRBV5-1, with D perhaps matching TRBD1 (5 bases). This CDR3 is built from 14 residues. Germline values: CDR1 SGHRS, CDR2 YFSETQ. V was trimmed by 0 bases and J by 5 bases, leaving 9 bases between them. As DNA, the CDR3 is TGCGCCAGCAGCTTGGAAGGACAAAACAATGAGCAGTTCTTC. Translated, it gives CASSLEGQNNEQFF.

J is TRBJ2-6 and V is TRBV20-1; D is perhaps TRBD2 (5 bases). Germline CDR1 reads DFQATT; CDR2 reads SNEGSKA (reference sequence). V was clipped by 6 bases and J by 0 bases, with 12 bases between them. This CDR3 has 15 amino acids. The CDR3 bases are TGCAGTGCCACTGCGGGTGGCTCTGGGGCCAACGTCCTGACTTTC. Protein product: CSATAGGSGANVLTF.

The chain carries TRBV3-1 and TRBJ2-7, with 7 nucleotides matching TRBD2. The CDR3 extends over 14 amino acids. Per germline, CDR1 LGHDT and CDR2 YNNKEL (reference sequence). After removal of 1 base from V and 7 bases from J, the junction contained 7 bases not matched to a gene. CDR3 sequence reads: CASSQGTGGREQYF. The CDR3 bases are TGTGCCAGCAGCCAAGGAACGGGGGGAAGGGAGCAGTACTTC.

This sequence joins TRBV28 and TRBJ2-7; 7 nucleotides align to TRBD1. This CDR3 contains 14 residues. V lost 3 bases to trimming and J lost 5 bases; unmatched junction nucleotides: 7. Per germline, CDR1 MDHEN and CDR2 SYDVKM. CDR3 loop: CASSFTQGSHEQYF. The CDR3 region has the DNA TGTGCCAGCAGTTTCACACAGGGGAGTCACGAGCAGTACTTC.

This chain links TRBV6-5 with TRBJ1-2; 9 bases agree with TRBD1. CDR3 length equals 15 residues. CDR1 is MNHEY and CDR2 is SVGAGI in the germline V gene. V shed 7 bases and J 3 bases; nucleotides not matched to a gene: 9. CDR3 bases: TGTGCCAGCACCCAGGGACAGGGAGGTTACTATGGCTACACCTTC. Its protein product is CASTQGQGGYYGYTF.

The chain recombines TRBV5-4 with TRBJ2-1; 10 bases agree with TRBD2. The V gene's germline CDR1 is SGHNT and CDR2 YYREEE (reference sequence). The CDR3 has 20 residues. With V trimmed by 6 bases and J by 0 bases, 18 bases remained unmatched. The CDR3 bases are TGTGCCAGCACCCCTCGGGCTAGCGGGAGTTCCCAGAGCTCCTACAATGAGCAGTTCTTC. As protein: CASTPRASGSSQSSYNEQFF.